Included here is one TCR beta chain sequence, with context. Indicated treatment: 15 to 20 received Ad26.COV2.S at low or high dose, single or two shots; several received placebo; per-sample allocation not given. The investigators took samples on day 63 after the first vaccine or placebo injection. This entry comes from a study of Ad26.COV2.S vaccination and SARS-CoV-2 variants. The germline V gene encodes CDR1 SQVTM and CDR2 ANQGSEA. The CDR3 sequence is 12 residues long. Trimming shortened V by 5 bases and J by 7 bases, and 15 bases separated the two germline ends. Profiling relied on immunoSEQ multiplex PCR, and the TCRdb table lists in-frame clones only, not all of them. The sample has hundreds of thousands of clones; 88% are singletons.

The clonotype originates from a person aged 18-60 years who received the Ad26.COV2.S COVID-19 vaccine or a placebo. V is TRBV29-1 and J is TRBJ2-7, with D perhaps TRBD1 or TRBD2 (5 bases each). Sequenced here: peripheral blood, sampled in a trial of Ad26.COV2.S vaccine versus placebo. CDR3 residues: CSVWAGTGEQYF. CDR3 nucleotide sequence: TGCAGCGTTTGGGCAGGGACGGGGGAGCAGTACTTC.